This T cell receptor beta chain emerged from a study of beta chain features in type 1 diabetes. Broader study findings: No resolution was reached here on whether HLA type influences TCRB rearrangement.

Trimming at V came to 2 bases and at J to 1 base, leaving 1 base not matched to a gene. Germline CDR1 and CDR2: SGHTA and FQGNSA. This CDR3 is 15 amino acids long. Isolated RNA was reverse transcribed in full, so expressed TCRB transcripts were sequenced. The table came from immunoSEQ multiplex PCR; TCRdb's copy has only in-frame clones and leaves some out. The sample holds about 130,000 clones; 7% to 10% are singletons and the top ten take 0.68%. This clone turned up a few times. Antigen specificity is unknown. V and J are TRBV7-2 and TRBJ2-3; 9 bases line up with TRBD2. The material sequenced was central memory CD4+ T cells from blood. This receptor was obtained from a man between 18 and 29 years old in good health. CDR3 in amino acids: CASSLIAGGTDTQYF. CDR3 sequence (DNA): TGTGCCAGCAGCTTAATAGCGGGGGGCACAGATACGCAGTATTTT.